The 32 T cell receptor beta chains below all came from one sample that was sequenced in a study of response to subunit inactivated influenza vaccine. One entry per CDR3 protein results from TCRdb running MiXCR on the RT-PCR reads. This sample has around 480,000 distinct CDR3 sequences, with roughly 9.8% found just once. The sample here was PBMCs from blood, taken 45 days after vaccination. The source is a man aged 50-59 years who received an inactivated influenza vaccine.

This clonotype was seen at least ten times. CDR3 sequence: CASRGTYGYTF. In DNA form, the CDR3 reads TGTGCCAGCAGAGGGACTTATGGCTACACCTTC. The V gene is TRBV12-3 or TRBV12-4, the J gene TRBJ1-2, with a weak D call TRBD1 (5 bases). CDR3 size: 11 residues. Trimming took 6 bases from V and 5 from J, leaving 7 bases between them.

This clonotype was seen repeatedly, ten times or more. The genes are TRBV28 and TRBJ1-1; no clear D. Germline CDR1 and CDR2: MDHEN and SYDVKM. Deletions cut 4 bases from V and 1 base from J, with 10 bases between. This CDR3 region has 14 residues. CDR3 nucleotides: TGTGCCAGCAGTTCCCTTTGGCAGAACACTGAAGCTTTCTTT. Amino acids: CASSSLWQNTEAFF.

The J gene is TRBJ2-3, the V gene TRBV6-1; 9 bases match TRBD2. CDR1 MNHNS and CDR2 SASEGT come from the germline V gene. There are 15 residues in the CDR3. The V and J ends lost 5 bases and 5 bases, in that order; junction bases with no gene match: 8. The CDR3 DNA is TGTGCCAGCAGTAGAGCGGGGGGCTTTAGAGATACGCAGTATTTT. Translation: CASSRAGGFRDTQYF.

This clonotype was seen a few times. The chain couples TRBV6-5 to TRBJ2-1, with D perhaps matching TRBD2 (6 bases). V dropped 4 bases and J dropped 3 bases, with 13 bases sitting between them. CDR1 is MNHEY and CDR2 is SVGAGI in the germline V gene. This CDR3 spans 15 amino acids. The CDR3 is CASSFTGTDYNEQFF. Written as DNA, the CDR3 is TGTGCCAGCAGTTTCACCGGGACTGACTACAATGAGCAGTTCTTC.

The chain couples TRBV12-3 or TRBV12-4 to TRBJ1-1; 7 bases map to TRBD1. Trimming removed 6 bases from V and 3 bases from J; junction bases left unmatched: 10. This CDR3 region has 15 residues. In DNA form, the CDR3 reads TGTGCCAGCAGCCCATTCACAGGGGCGGACACTGAAGCTTTCTTT. This gives the protein CASSPFTGADTEAFF.

The J gene is TRBJ1-6, the V gene TRBV27, with D hard to call. Deletions cut 2 bases from V and 0 bases from J, with 11 bases between. The CDR3 has 17 residues. Germline V gene sequence: CDR1 MNHEY, CDR2 SMNVEV (reference sequence). CDR3 bases: TGTGCCAGCAGTTTAACGGCCTGGAGCTCCTATAATTCACCCCTCCACTTT. Its translation is CASSLTAWSSYNSPLHF.

The chain joins TRBV18 to TRBJ2-1; tentatively, D is TRBD1 or TRBD2 (5 bases each). CDR3 length equals 16 residues. The germline gives CDR1 KGHSH, CDR2 LQKENI. V dropped 3 bases and J dropped 1 base, with 13 bases sitting between them. The CDR3 loop is CASSPGRATSYNEQFF. DNA for the CDR3: TGTGCCAGCTCACCGGGGCGGGCTACATCCTACAATGAGCAGTTCTTC.

This clonotype came up a few times. The CDR3 loop is CSVEVGRNQPQHF. CDR3 sequence (DNA): TGCAGCGTTGAAGTGGGGAGGAATCAGCCCCAGCATTTT. This rearrangement joins TRBV29-1 to TRBJ1-5; D unresolved. Germline values: CDR1 SQVTM, CDR2 ANQGSEA. There are 13 residues in the CDR3. V lost 1 base and J lost 4, with 8 bases in between.

The chain combines TRBV4-2 with TRBJ1-6; D remains unclear. The CDR3 has 17 amino acids. Germline V gene sequence: CDR1 LGHNA, CDR2 YNFKEQ. V dropped 2 bases and J dropped 2 bases, with 13 bases sitting between them. The CDR3 DNA follows: TGTGCCAGCAGCCAAACCCAACCCCAGACCTATAATTCACCCCTCCACTTT. This encodes CASSQTQPQTYNSPLHF.

V and J are TRBV29-1 and TRBJ2-5; tentatively, D is TRBD1 (5 bases). V shed 0 bases and J shed 0 bases, with 8 bases lying between them. This CDR3 has 14 residues. Per germline, CDR1 SQVTM and CDR2 ANQGSEA. CDR3 nucleotide sequence: TGCAGCGTTGAAGATAGGGGCCACCAAGAGACCCAGTACTTC. Translating gives CSVEDRGHQETQYF.

This clonotype has at least ten counts. V gene TRBV29-1 combines with J gene TRBJ2-1; 14 bases fit TRBD2. V gave up 5 bases and J gave up 9 bases; unmatched junction bases: 15. In germline, CDR1 is SQVTM, CDR2 ANQGSEA. The CDR3 loop spans 17 amino acids. The CDR3 region is CSVQGTSGSTTMVEQFF. CDR3 bases: TGCAGCGTTCAGGGGACTAGCGGGAGTACCACAATGGTTGAGCAGTTCTTC.

This clonotype was detected only a few times. The rearrangement joins TRBV20-1 to TRBJ2-5; D possibly corresponds to TRBD2 (5 bases). The CDR3 extends over 12 amino acids. The germline CDR1 and CDR2 sequences are DFQATT and SNEGSKA (reference sequence). The V end was cut by 2 bases, the J end by 5 bases, with 9 bases between. CDR3: CSARMGAETQYF. In nucleotides, the CDR3 is TGCAGTGCTAGAATGGGAGCGGAGACCCAGTACTTC.

This clonotype was recorded at least ten times. CDR3 nucleotide sequence: TGTGCCAGCAAACGGACAGGGGGGTATGGCTACACCTTC. Its translation: CASKRTGGYGYTF. The chain uses TRBV27 and TRBJ1-2; TRBD1 matches at 10 bases. The CDR3 is 13 amino acids. CDR1 MNHEY and CDR2 SMNVEV come from the germline V gene (reference sequence). V shed 7 bases and J 5 bases; nucleotides not matched to a gene: 4.

At least ten counts were recorded for this clonotype. This chain connects TRBV9 to TRBJ2-5, with 9 bases that match TRBD2. V was clipped by 0 bases and J by 5 bases; unmatched bases: 5. Germline CDR1 reads SGDLS; CDR2 reads YYNGEE. This CDR3 spans 15 amino acids. CDR3: CASSVDGTSSETQYF. CDR3 coding DNA: TGTGCCAGCAGCGTAGATGGGACTAGCAGTGAGACCCAGTACTTC.

This clonotype was seen many times. The chain joins TRBV10-3 to TRBJ2-1; 7 nucleotides match TRBD1. This CDR3 contains 15 residues. J lost 5 bases, V lost 10 bases, and 14 bases had no gene match. Per the germline V gene, CDR1 is ENHRY and CDR2 is SYGVKD. This chain's CDR3 is CATQNPGQTHNEQFF. The CDR3 region has the DNA TGTGCCACCCAAAACCCGGGACAGACCCACAATGAGCAGTTCTTC.

This clonotype was seen only a few times. This chain links TRBV7-9 with TRBJ2-1; D not certain. CDR1 and CDR2 from the germline V gene are SEHNR and FQNEAQ (reference sequence). With 5 bases removed from V and 7 bases from J, the gap between germline ends came to 12 bases. The CDR3 totals 13 residues. The CDR3 coding sequence is TGTGCCAGCAGCCCCCCTAAGGCAAATGAGCAGTTCTTC. Residues: CASSPPKANEQFF.

This CDR3 reads CSALRGATDTQYF. As DNA, the CDR3 is TGCAGTGCCCTACGCGGGGCCACAGATACGCAGTATTTT. This chain connects TRBV20-1 to TRBJ2-3; the D gene is possibly TRBD2 (6 bases). Germline V gene lookup returns CDR1 DFQATT and CDR2 SNEGSKA (reference sequence). The CDR3 has 13 residues. V lost 6 bases and J lost 2, with 12 bases in between.

This clonotype was detected many times. The chain uses TRBV20-1 and TRBJ2-7, with 9 positions matching TRBD2. Germline V gene lookup returns CDR1 DFQATT and CDR2 SNEGSKA (reference sequence). The CDR3 spans 15 residues. V was pared by 1 base and J by 3 bases, with 7 bases of the junction left unmatched. CDR3 loop: CSARGGAGGGYEQYF. The CDR3 nucleotides are TGCAGTGCTAGAGGGGGAGCGGGGGGCGGCTACGAGCAGTACTTC.

This clonotype has just one count. Sequence at one end of the junction differs from germline and may be a read error. The V gene is TRBV19, the J gene TRBJ2-1; TRBD2 is a possible D gene (7 bases). The CDR3 loop spans 14 amino acids. Germline CDR1 reads LNHDA; CDR2 reads SQIVND (reference sequence). The CDR3 DNA is TGTGCGAGTAAACGGGGGGCTTCCTACAATGAGCAGTTCTTC. It translates to CASKRGASYNEQFF.

A remark on this clonotype: A much larger clone differs from this one at a single base, so this may be a read error. The chain links TRBV4-1 to TRBJ2-2; 9 bases match TRBD2. The V gene's germline CDR1 is MGHRA and CDR2 YSYEKL. The CDR3 is 18 residues long. The CDR3, as DNA: TGCGCCAGCGGCCAAGAACCGGTCGGCGGGGGGGTAATCGGGGAGCTGTTTTTT. Translating gives CASGQEPVGGGVIGELFF.

This clonotype has ten or more counts. The V gene is TRBV12-3 or TRBV12-4, the J gene TRBJ2-1; 8 bases line up with TRBD2. V lost 6 bases, J lost 8 bases, and 12 bases stayed unmatched. The CDR3 runs to 15 residues. The CDR3 loop is CASRPGLEAFHEQFF. The CDR3 coding sequence is TGTGCCAGCAGGCCGGGACTAGAGGCGTTCCATGAGCAGTTCTTC.

The chain employs TRBV25-1 and TRBJ2-7; no clear D gene. Between the trimmed V and J ends, which lost 3 bases and 5 bases, there was a span of 11 bases. Germline V lookup: CDR1 MGHDK, CDR2 SYGVNS. The CDR3 totals 13 residues. CDR3 region: CASSDRASHEQYF. CDR3 nucleotide sequence: TGTGCCAGCAGTGATCGAGCTTCCCACGAGCAGTACTTC.

This clonotype was seen more than once but under ten times. The rearrangement joins TRBV20-1 to TRBJ2-3; 12 bases align to TRBD2. This CDR3 contains 17 residues. V lost 5 bases, J lost 4 bases, and 13 bases stayed unmatched. Germline loops: CDR1 DFQATT, CDR2 SNEGSKA (reference sequence). CDR3 loop: CSAPRLRLAGVPDTQYF. In DNA, the CDR3 is TGCAGTGCTCCCCGGCTTAGACTAGCGGGAGTCCCAGATACGCAGTATTTT.

This clonotype came up many times. The V call is TRBV5-1, the J call TRBJ2-5; the D gene could be TRBD1 or TRBD2 (5 bases each). Between the trimmed V and J ends, which lost 1 base and 0 bases, there was a span of 10 bases. The length of the CDR3 is 15 residues. Looked up from germline, CDR1 is SGHRS and CDR2 is YFSETQ. CDR3 in DNA: TGCGCCAGCAGCTTGATCGGGGCCGACCAAGAGACCCAGTACTTC. It yields the protein CASSLIGADQETQYF.

This chain's CDR3 is CSVVSVLSPSYNEQFF. The CDR3 DNA reads as TGCAGCGTTGTGTCAGTCCTCTCCCCCTCCTACAATGAGCAGTTCTTC. This chain links TRBV29-1 with TRBJ2-1; D call uncertain. CDR1 is SQVTM and CDR2 is ANQGSEA in the germline V gene. This CDR3 spans 16 amino acids. Between the trimmed V and J ends, which lost 4 bases and 0 bases, there was a span of 16 bases.

This clonotype was counted between two and nine times. This chain uses TRBV3-1 with TRBJ1-4, with D unresolved. Between the trimmed V and J ends, which lost 4 bases and 2 bases, there was a span of 11 bases. Germline CDR1 reads LGHDT; CDR2 reads YNNKEL (reference sequence). The CDR3 contains 15 residues. The DNA of the CDR3 is TGTGCCAGCAGCCCTCGTGAATCCACTAATGAAAAACTGTTTTTT. This sequence encodes CASSPRESTNEKLFF.

This clonotype was recorded at least ten times. This rearrangement joins TRBV29-1 to TRBJ1-5, with TRBD1 as a possible D gene (6 bases). Trimming removed 7 bases from V and 6 bases from J, with 13 bases in between. Germline CDR1 reads SQVTM; CDR2 reads ANQGSEA. The CDR3 consists of 12 residues. The CDR3 nucleotides read TGCAGCGCAGGGGAGAGGTCTCAGCCCCAGCATTTT. It codes for CSAGERSQPQHF.

This clonotype was observed many times. This chain uses TRBV7-2 with TRBJ2-1; 8 bases map to TRBD2. The CDR3 runs 14 residues. The V and J ends lost 4 bases and 3 bases, in that order; junction bases with no gene match: 2. From germline, CDR1 is SGHTA and CDR2 FQGNSA. The CDR3 reads CASSSGGNYNEQFF. The CDR3 DNA sequence: TGTGCCAGCAGCTCGGGGGGGAACTACAATGAGCAGTTCTTC. Looking up the rest from reference TRBV7-2 and TRBJ2-1 gives the full variable domain: GAGVSQSPSNKVTEKGKDVELRCDPISGHTALYWYRQSLGQGLEFLIYFQGNSAPDKSGLPSDRFSAERTGGSVSTLTIQRTQQEDSAVYLCASSSGGNYNEQFFGPGTRLTVL.

In its sample, this clonotype was seen a few times. The chain couples TRBV19 to TRBJ2-3; no firm D call. V lost 3 bases and J 0 bases, leaving 13 bases between the germline ends. In germline, CDR1 is LNHDA, CDR2 SQIVND (reference sequence). The CDR3 runs to 16 residues. The CDR3 protein is CASSMVLGSSTDTQYF. The CDR3 bases are TGTGCCAGTAGTATGGTGCTGGGGTCGAGCACAGATACGCAGTATTTT.

As concerns this clonotype: This may be a read error, as it is one base from a much larger clone. This rearrangement joins TRBV6-1 to TRBJ2-7; TRBD1 matches 11 bases. Germline V gene lookup returns CDR1 MNHNS and CDR2 SASEGT. The J segment lost 3 bases and the V segment lost 7 bases, leaving 2 bases of the junction unmatched. There are 13 residues in the CDR3. The CDR3 nucleotides read TGTGCCAGCACCGGGACAGGGGGCTACGAGCAGTACTTC. As protein: CASTGTGGYEQYF.

This clonotype was recorded a few times. DNA of the CDR3: TGTGCCAGCAGCCAAGGGGGAGGGATGGGGCTCATAACCGGGGAGCTGTTTTTT. Translated, it gives CASSQGGGMGLITGELFF. The V gene is TRBV4-2, the J gene TRBJ2-2; 7 positions agree with TRBD2. V shed 1 base, J shed 5 bases, and the junction held 13 bases outside the gene matches. The CDR3 totals 18 residues. Germline loops: CDR1 LGHNA, CDR2 YNFKEQ.

The chain combines TRBV19 with TRBJ2-7; 7 bases match TRBD1. Unmatched junction bases numbered 7, after V lost 8 bases and J lost 6 bases. Germline CDR1 and CDR2: LNHDA and SQIVND (reference sequence). The CDR3 loop spans 12 amino acids. CDR3 nucleotide sequence: TGTGCCAGTTCCCGGGACAGAGGCGAGCAGTACTTC. Protein: CASSRDRGEQYF.